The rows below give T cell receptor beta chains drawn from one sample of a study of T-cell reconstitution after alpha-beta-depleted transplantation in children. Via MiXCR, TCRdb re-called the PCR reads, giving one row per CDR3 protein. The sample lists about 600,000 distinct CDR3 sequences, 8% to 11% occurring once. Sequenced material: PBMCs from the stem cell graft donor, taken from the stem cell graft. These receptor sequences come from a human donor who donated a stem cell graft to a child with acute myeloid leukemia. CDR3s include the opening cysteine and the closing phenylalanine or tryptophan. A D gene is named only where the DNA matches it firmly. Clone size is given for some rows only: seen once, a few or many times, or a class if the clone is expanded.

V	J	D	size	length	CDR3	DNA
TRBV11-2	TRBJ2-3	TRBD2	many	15	CASSWGLAAADTQYF	TGTGCCAGCAGCTGGGGACTAGCGGCAGCAGATACGCAGTATTTT
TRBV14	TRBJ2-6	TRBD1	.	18	CASSPPGQGTSGANVLTF	TGTGCCAGCAGCCCCCCGGGACAGGGTACGTCTGGGGCCAACGTCCTGACTTTC
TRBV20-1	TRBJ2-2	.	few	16	CSAPKGAAANTGELFF	TGCAGTGCCCCCAAAGGAGCTGCGGCCAACACCGGGGAGCTGTTTTTT
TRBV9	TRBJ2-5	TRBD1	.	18	CASSVGDQWGTGIETQYF	TGTGCCAGCAGCGTAGGGGATCAGTGGGGGACAGGGATAGAGACCCAGTACTTC
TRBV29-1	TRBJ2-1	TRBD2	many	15	CSAVKPGGRVNEQFF	TGCAGCGCCGTAAAGCCCGGCGGGAGGGTGAATGAGCAGTTCTTC
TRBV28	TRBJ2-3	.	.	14	CASRKGGDTDTQYF	TGTGCCAGCAGGAAGGGGGGGGACACAGATACGCAGTATTTT
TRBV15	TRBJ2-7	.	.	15	CATSRDSSGLGEQYF	TGTGCCACCAGCAGAGACTCTTCGGGACTTGGGGAGCAGTACTTC
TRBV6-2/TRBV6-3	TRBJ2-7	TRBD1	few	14	CASPPQTGVYEQYF	TGTGCCAGTCCCCCCCAGACAGGGGTCTACGAGCAGTACTTC
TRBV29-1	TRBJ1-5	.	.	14	CSVGGGEDHQPQHF	TGCAGCGTTGGGGGAGGGGAGGATCATCAGCCCCAGCATTTT
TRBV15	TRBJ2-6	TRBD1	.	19	CATSTVGGTGGFGANVLTF	TGTGCCACCAGCACCGTCGGTGGGACAGGGGGCTTTGGGGCCAACGTCCTGACTTTC
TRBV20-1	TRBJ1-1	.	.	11	CSATRDLGGFF	TGCAGTGCTACCAGGGACCTAGGAGGTTTCTTT
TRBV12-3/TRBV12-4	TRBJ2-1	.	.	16	CASSLTATVSYNEQFF	TGTGCCAGCAGCTTGACAGCAACAGTCTCCTACAATGAGCAGTTCTTC
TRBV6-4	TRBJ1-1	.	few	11	CASRPGVEAFF	TGTGCCAGCAGGCCGGGAGTAGAAGCTTTCTTT
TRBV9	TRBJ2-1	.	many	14	CASSKASLDSEQFF	TGTGCCAGCAGCAAAGCGTCACTAGACTCTGAGCAGTTCTTC
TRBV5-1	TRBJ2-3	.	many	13	CASSSGTADTQYF	TGCGCCAGCAGCTCGGGAACCGCAGATACGCAGTATTTT
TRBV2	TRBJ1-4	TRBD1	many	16	CASLRDRAAPNEKLFF	TGTGCCAGCCTCCGGGACAGGGCGGCGCCTAATGAAAAACTGTTTTTT
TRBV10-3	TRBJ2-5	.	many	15	CAISESRRQQETQYF	TGTGCCATCAGTGAGTCGAGACGCCAGCAAGAGACCCAGTACTTC